This TCR beta chain is from a study of cytotoxic CD8 clonotypes in ibrutinib-treated CLL. In the study overall: Mean per-sample yields comprised just over 250,000 productive templates and 80,000 to 100,000 productive rearrangements. General study results and limits: Clonality rose at ibrutinib response, held steady in sustained remission, and fell toward baseline at progression. The public clonotypes identified were infrequent and showed contraction or stability on treatment.

With sequencing, the targeted depth ranged from 1 in 200,000 to 1 in 1 million T cells. TCRdb keeps only in-frame clones here, not all; method: immunoSEQ multiplex PCR. The sample consists of a few hundred thousand clones, around four fifths of them appearing once. The CDR3 extends over 15 amino acids. Germline CDR1 SGHTA, CDR2 FQGNSA. With V trimmed by 5 bases and J by 2 bases, 6 bases remained unmatched. Comment on this clone: Its antigen is as yet unknown.

Specimen: PBMCs, collected before ibrutinib treatment. The TCR was taken from a human donor with chronic lymphocytic leukemia. The chain recombines TRBV7-2 with TRBJ2-7; 10 nucleotides match TRBD1. This CDR3 is CASSAWDRGTYEQYF. The DNA of the CDR3 is TGTGCCAGCAGCGCTTGGGACAGGGGCACCTACGAGCAGTACTTC.